This T cell receptor (beta chain) came from a study of T cell repertoires in cytomegalovirus infection (dated by TCRdb to the late 2010s). Broadly, across the study: Alongside well-studied HLA-B-restricted epitopes, the peptide stimulations were aimed at recently identified HLA-C-restricted CMV epitopes, whose presentation resists viral immunomodulation. Donor HLA type was relevant to the analysis, because carriage of CMV infection together with the matching HLA type was indicated by public TCR beta signatures.

The study at large found these results: The ex vivo response was dominated by HLA-C-restricted CMV-specific TCR beta clonotypes, and the single most frequent clonotype in two of eight donors was supplied by these HLA-C-restricted clonotypes. Carriers of CMV infection plus the relevant HLA type were discriminated by the cumulative frequency of public TCR beta family members in the study cohort and in an independent roughly 380-donor cohort.

The sample's treatment or condition label, in plain terms: in vitro stimulation with specific CMV peptide epitopes to enrich CMV-specific T cells. The CDR3, from cysteine to phenylalanine, totals 15 residues. This entry keeps only the CDR3 DNA: 45 bases, framed from base 1. CDR1 and CDR2 (LNHNV, YYDKDF) derive from the germline V gene (reference sequence). V was cut back by 0 bases and J by 10 bases, leaving a gap of 16 bases between them. This clonotype showed up just a few times. Its specific antigen is unknown. The record has no base qualities; no much larger clone is one base away. For sequencing, an Illumina HiSeq 1500 was employed. TCRdb handled the public reads itself, with Q25 trimming in fastp and clone calling in MiXCR, and kept productive beta chains. Each entry merges the rows of one CDR3 protein and shows their most common DNA and genes. A total of 640,000 or so distinct CDR3 sequences appear in this sample, around 32% of them only once. Jointly, the top ten make up approximately 18% of the sample.

The sequences come from cultured PBMCs, collected from culture after CMV antigen stimulation. This clonotype was sampled from a human donor in good health (CMV status not recorded). Some clones in this sample may be carry-over from other donors' samples. The chain uses TRBV15 and TRBJ2-1; the D gene is possibly TRBD1 or TRBD2, with 5 bases matching each. In nucleotides, the sequence is TGTGCCACCAGCAGAGATGGGACCCCGACTGGGGAGCAGTTCTTC. It translates to CATSRDGTPTGEQFF.